A selection of T cell receptor beta chains follows, all from one sample in a study of tumor and adjacent non-tumor tissue in lung cancer. TCRdb reanalysed the multiplex PCR reads using MiXCR and keeps one entry per CDR3 protein. The data contain some 71,000 distinct CDR3 sequences, around 77% of them singletons. The specimen was lung tumor tissue. The source of these receptors is a woman between 40 and 50 years old with non-small cell lung cancer. The CDR3 runs from the conserved cysteine through the conserved F or W. The D gene is left open where the match is weak. Clone sizes are given selectively: once, few, many, or a class where the clone is expanded.

cdr3_aa cdr3_nt j_call cdr3_length v_call clone_size d_call
CGVRVETSGLFNEQFF TGCGGTGTTAGAGTGGAGACTAGCGGGCTATTCAATGAGCAGTTCTTC TRBJ2-1 16 TRBV20-1 . TRBD2
CNARDLRYTGAFF TGCAATGCTAGAGATCTCAGGTACACTGGAGCTTTCTTT TRBJ1-1 13 TRBV20-1 . .
CASSLVRQTQYF TGTGCCAGCAGCTTAGTACGGCAGACCCAGTACTTC TRBJ2-5 12 TRBV11-2 few .
CASSQGDRGGNGFTF TGCGCCAGCAGCCAAGGGGACAGGGGGGGAAATGGCTTCACCTTC TRBJ1-2 15 TRBV4-1 once TRBD1
CASRDGTSGRALSTDTQYF TGTGCCAGCAGGGACGGGACTAGCGGGAGGGCCCTAAGCACAGATACGCAGTATTTT TRBJ2-3 19 TRBV28 many TRBD2
CASSLDHQRSYKQHF TGTGCCAGCAGCTTAGATCACCAGAGGTCCTACAAGCAGCACTTC TRBJ2-7 15 TRBV11-2 . .
CASSLSSSRQETQYF TGTGCCAGCAGCTTATCTTCTAGTCGCCAAGAGACCCAGTACTTC TRBJ2-5 15 TRBV7-3 few .
CASSFLGDTEAFF TGTGCCAGCAGTTTCTTGGGGGACACTGAAGCTTTCTTT TRBJ1-1 13 TRBV12-3/TRBV12-4 many .
CDSSQDGSNQPQHF TGTGACAGCAGCCAAGATGGCTCGAATCAGCCCCAGCATTTT TRBJ1-5 14 TRBV4-2 . .
CASSSGTAITRSYNSPLHF TGCGCCAGCAGCTCCGGGACAGCTATAACTCGCTCCTATAATTCACCCCTCCACTTT TRBJ1-6 19 TRBV5-1 . TRBD1